These 26 T cell receptor beta chains came from one sample sequenced in a study of blood T cell repertoires in COVID-19. Data came from immunoSEQ multiplex PCR; TCRdb stores just in-frame clones and leaves some out. The sample shows more than 95,000 clones, 86% of them seen only once. The sample taken for sequencing was peripheral blood. These receptors were taken from a human donor in a cohort sampled during active COVID-19.

As DNA, the CDR3 is TGTGCCAGCAGCTTAGTTTGGGGGGCTGAAGCTTTCTTT. Its translation is CASSLVWGAEAFF. This sequence joins TRBV7-2 and TRBJ1-1, with a possible D match to TRBD1 (5 bases). V gave up 1 base and J gave up 6 bases, with 9 bases separating them. Germline V gene data show CDR1 as SGHTA and CDR2 as FQGNSA. The CDR3 consists of 13 residues.

This chain links TRBV5-4 with TRBJ2-1, with a possible D match to TRBD1 (5 bases). The CDR3 extends over 16 amino acids. Germline assignment: CDR1 SGHNT and CDR2 YYREEE (reference sequence). The germline V and J ends were trimmed by 2 bases and 3 bases, with 15 bases remaining between them. This chain's CDR3 is CASSLGAGSSYNEQFF. The CDR3 DNA follows: TGTGCCAGCAGCTTAGGGGCAGGGTCAAGCTACAATGAGCAGTTCTTC. The variable domain in full, completed from reference TRBV5-4 and TRBJ2-1, reads ETGVTQSPTHLIKTRGQQVTLRCSSQSGHNTVSWYQQALGQGPQFIFQYYREEENGRGNFPPRFSGLQFPNYSSELNVNALELDDSALYLCASSLGAGSSYNEQFFGPGTRLTVL.

This clone was counted once. The chain combines TRBV28 with TRBJ1-2, with D hard to call. Trimming cost V 3 bases and J 3 bases, with 8 bases left between them. Per the germline V gene, CDR1 is MDHEN and CDR2 is SYDVKM. There are 13 residues in the CDR3. CDR3 loop: CASSFDTDYGYTF. The CDR3 region has the DNA TGTGCCAGCAGTTTTGATACGGACTATGGCTACACCTTC.

This clone was detected only a few times. CDR3 nucleotides: TGTGCCAGCAGCCAAGATTTTATTACAGGGGGATCGGTCACTGAAGCTTTCTTT. As protein: CASSQDFITGGSVTEAFF. The rearrangement joins TRBV4-2 to TRBJ1-1; TRBD1 agrees at 8 bases. J gave up 4 bases and V 0 bases, and 13 bases lay outside the gene matches. The CDR3 has 18 residues. Germline loops: CDR1 LGHNA, CDR2 YNFKEQ.

This clone was detected a few times. The V call is TRBV5-1, the J call TRBJ2-5, with a weak D call TRBD1 (6 bases). V was clipped by 0 bases and J by 2 bases, with 8 bases between them. The CDR3 runs to 14 residues. The germline gives CDR1 SGHRS, CDR2 YFSETQ. The CDR3 region has the DNA TGCGCCAGCAGCTTGGGGACAGAACAAGAGACCCAGTACTTC. This gives the protein CASSLGTEQETQYF.

This sequence joins TRBV5-1 and TRBJ2-1; TRBD2 matches 7 bases. Trimming took 4 bases from V and 6 from J; bases not matched to a gene: 4. The CDR3 totals 13 residues. CDR1 SGHRS and CDR2 YFSETQ come from the germline V gene. The CDR3 coding sequence is TGCGCCAGCAGCCAGAGGACTAGCAATGAGCAGTTCTTC. Its translation is CASSQRTSNEQFF.

A single count supports this clone. The rearrangement links TRBV3-1 (or the pseudogene TRBV3-2) to TRBJ1-5; no clear D. The CDR3 totals 14 residues. With 6 bases removed from V and 0 bases from J, the gap between germline ends came to 9 bases. Germline V gene data show CDR1 as LGHDT and CDR2 as YNNKEL (reference sequence). The CDR3 here is CASSSTHSNQPQHF. The CDR3 nucleotides read TGTGCCAGCAGTTCAACACATAGCAATCAGCCCCAGCATTTT.

The gene calls are TRBV11-3 and TRBJ2-1; 12 bases line up with TRBD2. J lost 4 bases, V lost 2 bases, and 6 bases had no gene match. The length of the CDR3 is 17 residues. Germline V lookup: CDR1 SGHNT, CDR2 YENEEA. DNA of the CDR3: TGTGCCAGCAGCTTAAAGACTAGCGGGAGTATTTACAATGAGCAGTTCTTC. Translated: CASSLKTSGSIYNEQFF. Supplemented by reference TRBV11-3 and TRBJ2-1, the full variable domain reads EAGVVQSPRYKIIEKKQPVAFWCNPISGHNTLYWYLQNLGQGPELLIRYENEEAVDDSQLPKDRFSAERLKGVDSTLKIQPAELGDSAVYLCASSLKTSGSIYNEQFFGPGTRLTVL.

V and J are TRBV24-1 and TRBJ2-3; D is perhaps TRBD2 (6 bases). CDR3 length: 13 amino acids. Germline V gene data show CDR1 as KGHDR and CDR2 as SFDVKD. The V end was cut by 7 bases, the J end by 5 bases, with 12 bases between. In DNA, the CDR3 is TGTGCCACCAGAGGGAACGGGGGAGATACGCAGTATTTT. Translated, it gives CATRGNGGDTQYF.

The rearrangement uses TRBV7-2 and TRBJ1-5; D not resolved. Germline loops: CDR1 SGHTA, CDR2 FQGNSA. Trimming shortened V by 3 bases and J by 4 bases, and 13 bases separated the two germline ends. The length of the CDR3 is 15 residues. In DNA form, the CDR3 reads TGTGCCAGCAGCTTGCAGCTAGGTTTTAATCAGCCCCAGCATTTT. Its protein product is CASSLQLGFNQPQHF.

This clone showed up just once. This rearrangement joins TRBV19 to TRBJ1-5; the match to TRBD1 covers 7 bases. This CDR3 region has 19 residues. V trimming: 3 bases; J trimming: 6 bases; junction bases outside the gene matches: 20. The germline gives CDR1 LNHDA, CDR2 SQIVND (reference sequence). CDR3 residues: CASSIPGDRARSGGQPQHF. CDR3 DNA sequence: TGTGCCAGTAGTATTCCCGGAGACAGGGCCCGCTCGGGTGGTCAGCCCCAGCATTTT.

This clone was counted once. The rearrangement uses TRBV6-1 and TRBJ1-2, with D tentatively TRBD1 (5 bases). Germline CDR1 MNHNS, CDR2 SASEGT. The V end was cut by 3 bases, the J end by 3 bases, with 23 bases between. The CDR3 consists of 18 residues. The CDR3 loop is CASSDPEGVWGGDYGYTF. DNA of the CDR3: TGTGCCAGCAGTGATCCCGAAGGAGTGTGGGGAGGGGACTATGGCTACACCTTC.

J is TRBJ2-3 and V is TRBV3-1 (or the pseudogene TRBV3-2); tentative D call: TRBD1 (5 bases). Germline values: CDR1 LGHDT, CDR2 YNNKEL (reference sequence). V lost 0 bases and J lost 0, with 13 bases in between. The CDR3 contains 17 residues. CDR3 loop: CASSQDSYSGSTDTQYF. The DNA for the CDR3 is TGTGCCAGCAGCCAAGATTCGTACTCAGGGAGCACAGATACGCAGTATTTT.

This chain links TRBV28 with TRBJ2-5; 7 bases match TRBD2. J was trimmed by 1 base and V by 4 bases; bases with no gene match: 24. The CDR3 sequence is 21 residues long. Per germline, CDR1 MDHEN and CDR2 SYDVKM. This CDR3 is CASSSNPPTSAPRRGQETQYF. CDR3 DNA: TGTGCCAGCAGTTCTAATCCCCCAACTAGCGCCCCAAGGAGGGGCCAAGAGACCCAGTACTTC.

The gene calls are TRBV9 and TRBJ2-7; D call uncertain. This CDR3 comprises 14 residues. Trimming pared 0 bases from V and 2 bases from J, leaving 9 bases between. Germline V CDR1 and CDR2: SGDLS, YYNGEE. This CDR3 is CASSVGGPAYEQYF. CDR3 nucleotide sequence: TGTGCCAGCAGCGTAGGAGGCCCCGCCTACGAGCAGTACTTC. The entire variable domain, with the rest obtained from reference TRBV9 and TRBJ2-7, is as follows: DSGVTQTPKHLITATGQRVTLRCSPRSGDLSVYWYQQSLDQGLQFLIQYYNGEERAKGNILERFSAQQFPDLHSELNLSSLELGDSALYFCASSVGGPAYEQYFGPGTRLTVT.

The chain recombines TRBV21-1 with TRBJ2-7; the D call in the table, TRBD2, was not verified against the DNA. TRBV21-1 is a listed pseudogene. This CDR3 contains 15 residues. The CDR3 coding sequence is TGTGCCAGCAGCCCTTGGGCGGGAGGGTACCACGAGCAGTACTTC. Translated: CASSPWAGGYHEQYF.

V usage is TRBV27 and J usage is TRBJ2-7; the match to TRBD2 covers 10 bases. Germline-derived CDR1 and CDR2 are MNHEY and SMNVEV (reference sequence). The J segment lost 0 bases and the V segment lost 6 bases, leaving 14 bases of the junction unmatched. The CDR3 sequence is 18 residues long. CDR3: CASRQDRTLAGPSYEQYF. CDR3 bases: TGTGCCAGCAGACAGGACAGGACACTAGCGGGACCCTCCTACGAGCAGTACTTC.

V is TRBV7-2 and J is TRBJ2-1, with D perhaps matching TRBD2 (5 bases). V shed 5 bases and J shed 5 bases, with 13 bases lying between them. The CDR3 is 14 residues long. The V gene's germline CDR1 is SGHTA and CDR2 FQGNSA. The CDR3 nucleotides read TGTGCCAGCAGCCTCTTCGCGGGTGACAATGAGCAGTTCTTC. Its translation is CASSLFAGDNEQFF. Together with reference TRBV7-2 and TRBJ2-1, the CDR3 gives the full variable domain: GAGVSQSPSNKVTEKGKDVELRCDPISGHTALYWYRQSLGQGLEFLIYFQGNSAPDKSGLPSDRFSAERTGGSVSTLTIQRTQQEDSAVYLCASSLFAGDNEQFFGPGTRLTVL.

The chain joins TRBV6-2 or TRBV6-3 to TRBJ1-2, with TRBD1 identical over 10 bases. Trimming took 2 bases from V and 8 from J; bases not matched to a gene: 2. The CDR3 has 13 amino acids. CDR1 is MNHEY and CDR2 is SVGEGT in the germline V gene. The CDR3 DNA reads as TGTGCCAGCAGTTACGCGACAGGGGGCGGCTACACCTTC. Its protein product is CASSYATGGGYTF.

The sample holds one count of this clone. The chain employs TRBV24-1 and TRBJ2-3; no clear D. The CDR3 has 11 residues. Germline CDR1 and CDR2: KGHDR and SFDVKD. Trimming pared 12 bases from V and 2 bases from J, leaving 8 bases between. As DNA, the CDR3 is TGTGCCGTCGGGTCCACAGATACGCAGTATTTT. Translating it yields CAVGSTDTQYF.

The chain has TRBV27 and TRBJ2-7; possibly TRBD1 for D (6 bases). V lost 3 bases to trimming and J lost 3 bases, with 12 bases between them. Germline values: CDR1 MNHEY, CDR2 SMNVEV (reference sequence). This CDR3 contains 14 residues. CDR3 region: CASSFQDRIYEQYF. The CDR3 DNA reads as TGTGCCAGCAGTTTCCAAGACAGGATCTACGAGCAGTACTTC.

V gene TRBV6-5 combines with J gene TRBJ2-1; D is undetermined. Germline values: CDR1 MNHEY, CDR2 SVGAGI. The CDR3 consists of 14 residues. Trimming pared 6 bases from V and 12 bases from J, leaving 21 bases between. For the CDR3, the DNA is TGTGCCAGCAGAACCCCGCCTCCCAGGCAGGTGCAGTTCTTC. Amino acids: CASRTPPPRQVQFF.

This chain links TRBV7-2 with TRBJ2-7; D perhaps matches TRBD1 (5 bases). CDR1 and CDR2 (germline): SGHTA, FQGNSA. V was trimmed by 1 base and J by 4 bases, leaving 14 bases between them. The CDR3 totals 15 residues. The CDR3 coding sequence is TGTGCCAGCAGCTTAGAAGGGGCCCGGTTTTACGAGCAGTACTTC. Translating gives CASSLEGARFYEQYF.

This chain links TRBV5-1 with TRBJ1-2, with a possible D match to TRBD1 (5 bases). Trimming shortened V by 0 bases and J by 8 bases, and 14 bases separated the two germline ends. Germline values: CDR1 SGHRS, CDR2 YFSETQ. The CDR3 is 14 amino acids. CDR3 protein: CASSLEEGLGGYTF. CDR3 nucleotides: TGCGCCAGCAGCTTGGAGGAGGGACTAGGGGGCTACACCTTC.

V gene TRBV5-6 combines with J gene TRBJ2-5; D remains ambiguous. The CDR3 is made up of 16 amino acids. Germline V gene lookup returns CDR1 SGHDT and CDR2 YYEEEE. The V gene lost 3 bases and the J gene lost 2 bases, with 17 bases spanning the gap. The CDR3 sequence: CASSSRSNAVQETQYF. The CDR3 coding sequence is TGTGCCAGCAGCTCCCGGAGCAACGCGGTACAAGAGACCCAGTACTTC.

The V and J genes are TRBV2 and TRBJ2-1; 7 bases match TRBD2. The CDR3 is 16 residues long. With V trimmed by 4 bases and J by 9 bases, 15 bases remained unmatched. Looked up from germline, CDR1 is SNHLY and CDR2 is FYNNEI. The CDR3 DNA reads as TGTGCCAGCAGTGCTCCCGGGAGGAGGGTATCTAGTGAGCAGTTCTTC. It codes for CASSAPGRRVSSEQFF. Together with reference TRBV2 and TRBJ2-1, the CDR3 gives the full variable domain: EPEVTQTPSHQVTQMGQEVILRCVPISNHLYFYWYRQILGQKVEFLVSFYNNEISEKSEIFDDQFSVERPDGSNFTLKIRSTKLEDSAMYFCASSAPGRRVSSEQFFGPGTRLTVL.